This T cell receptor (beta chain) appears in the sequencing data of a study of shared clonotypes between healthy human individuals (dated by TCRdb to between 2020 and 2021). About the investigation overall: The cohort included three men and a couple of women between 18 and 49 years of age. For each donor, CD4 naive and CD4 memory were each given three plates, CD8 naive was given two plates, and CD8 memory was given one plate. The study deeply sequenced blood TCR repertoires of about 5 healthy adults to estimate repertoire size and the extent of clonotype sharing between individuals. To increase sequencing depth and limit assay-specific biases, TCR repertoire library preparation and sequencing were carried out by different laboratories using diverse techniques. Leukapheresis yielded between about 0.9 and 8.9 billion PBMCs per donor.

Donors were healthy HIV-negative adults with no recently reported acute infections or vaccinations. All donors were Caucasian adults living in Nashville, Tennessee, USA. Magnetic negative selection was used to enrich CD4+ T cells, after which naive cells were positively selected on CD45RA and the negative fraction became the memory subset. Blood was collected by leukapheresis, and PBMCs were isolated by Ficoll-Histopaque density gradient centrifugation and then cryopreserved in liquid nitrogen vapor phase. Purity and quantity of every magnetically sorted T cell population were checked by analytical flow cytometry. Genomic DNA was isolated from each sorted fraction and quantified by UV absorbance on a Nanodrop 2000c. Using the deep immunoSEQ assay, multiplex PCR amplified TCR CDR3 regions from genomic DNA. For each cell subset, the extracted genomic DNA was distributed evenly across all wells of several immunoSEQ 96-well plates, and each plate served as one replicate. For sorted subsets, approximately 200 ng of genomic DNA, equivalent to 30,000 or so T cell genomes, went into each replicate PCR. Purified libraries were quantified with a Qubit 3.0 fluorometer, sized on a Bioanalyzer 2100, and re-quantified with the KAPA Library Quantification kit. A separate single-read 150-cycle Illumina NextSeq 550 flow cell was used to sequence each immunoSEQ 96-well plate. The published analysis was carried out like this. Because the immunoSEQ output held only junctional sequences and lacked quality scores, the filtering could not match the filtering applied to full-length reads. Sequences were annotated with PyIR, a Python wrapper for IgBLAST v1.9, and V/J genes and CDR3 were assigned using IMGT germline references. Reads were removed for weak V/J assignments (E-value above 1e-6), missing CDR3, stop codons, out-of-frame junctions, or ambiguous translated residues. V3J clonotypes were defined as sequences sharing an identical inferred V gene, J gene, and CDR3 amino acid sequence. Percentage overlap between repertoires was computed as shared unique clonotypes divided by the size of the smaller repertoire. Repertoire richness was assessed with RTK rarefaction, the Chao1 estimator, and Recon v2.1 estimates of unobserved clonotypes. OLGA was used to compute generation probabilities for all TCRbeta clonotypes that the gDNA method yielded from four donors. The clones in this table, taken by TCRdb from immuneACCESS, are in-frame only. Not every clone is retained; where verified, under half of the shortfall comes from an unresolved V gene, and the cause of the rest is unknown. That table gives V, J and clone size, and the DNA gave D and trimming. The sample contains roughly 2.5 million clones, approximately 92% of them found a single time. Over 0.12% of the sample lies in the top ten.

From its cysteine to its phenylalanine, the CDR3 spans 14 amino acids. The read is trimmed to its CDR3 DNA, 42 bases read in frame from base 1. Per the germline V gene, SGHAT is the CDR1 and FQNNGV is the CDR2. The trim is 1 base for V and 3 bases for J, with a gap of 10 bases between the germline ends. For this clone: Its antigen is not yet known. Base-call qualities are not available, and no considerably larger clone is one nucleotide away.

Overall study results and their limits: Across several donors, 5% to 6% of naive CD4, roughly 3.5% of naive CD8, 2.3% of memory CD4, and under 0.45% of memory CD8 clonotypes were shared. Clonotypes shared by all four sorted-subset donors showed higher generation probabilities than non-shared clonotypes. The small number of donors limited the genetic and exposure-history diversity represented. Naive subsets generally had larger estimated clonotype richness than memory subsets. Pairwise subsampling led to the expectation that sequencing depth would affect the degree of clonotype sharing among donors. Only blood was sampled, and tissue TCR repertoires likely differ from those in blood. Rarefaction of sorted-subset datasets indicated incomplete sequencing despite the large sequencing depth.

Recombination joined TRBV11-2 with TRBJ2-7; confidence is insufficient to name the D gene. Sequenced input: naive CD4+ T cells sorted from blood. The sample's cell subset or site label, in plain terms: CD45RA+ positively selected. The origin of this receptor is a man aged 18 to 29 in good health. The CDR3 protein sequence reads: CASSLADRLYEQYF. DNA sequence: TGTGCCAGCAGCTTAGCCGACCGACTCTACGAGCAGTACTTC.